The text below deals with one T cell receptor (beta chain). Sequencing used immunoSEQ multiplex PCR; TCRdb keeps in-frame clones, though not all of them. The table shows tens of thousands of clones, with about 86% occurring only once. V was cut by 3 bases and J by 3 bases, with 12 bases left in between. There are 15 residues in the CDR3. Germline CDR1 and CDR2: MGHRA and YSYEKL. The data belong to a study of glioma-infiltrating T cells after dendritic cell vaccination. As for the study in general: Dendritic cell vaccination trial patients had either newly diagnosed or recurrent glioblastoma.

Time point reported: after dendritic cell vaccination, including at tumor progression/relapse. None of the glioblastoma patients had an isocitrate dehydrogenase mutation. PBMC were collected before vaccination, two weeks after the third vaccination, and at progression. Sequences were derived from blood, sampled after dendritic cell vaccination. This receptor was identified in a human donor with glioblastoma. V is TRBV4-1 and J is TRBJ1-5; possibly TRBD1 for D (6 bases). CDR3 residues: CASSQIRDNNQPQHF. The CDR3 DNA sequence: TGCGCCAGCAGCCAGATACGGGACAACAATCAGCCCCAGCATTTT.